This T cell receptor beta chain stems from a study of blood T cells in healthy people across ages. Overall study findings and caveats: Estimates based on one million T cells were treated as lower bounds. Compared with aged donors, long-lived donors showed fewer expanded clones, suggesting selection. Higher naive T cell percentage went strongly together with higher TCR beta diversity.

This clonotype was seen repeatedly, ten times or more. Its antigen is not known. Drawn from each donor were 8.5 to 10 milliliters of peripheral blood. Through a sample-barcoded 5' primer and a J-beta primer mix, a second PCR was run for roughly 7 to 12 cycles. TCRdb reprocessed the 5' RACE reads via MiXCR and lists one record per CDR3 protein. This table holds 710,000 or so distinct CDR3 sequences, about 20% found once. V was clipped by 8 bases and J by 0 bases; unmatched bases: 4. The CDR3 consists of 14 residues. This sequence originates from a man between 65 and 85 years old in good health. The V and J genes are TRBV12-3 or TRBV12-4 and TRBJ2-7, with 10 bases fitting TRBD2. The sample was blood. The CDR3 DNA reads as TGTGCCAGCCGACCTAGCGGGAGCTCCTACGAGCAGTACTTC. Translating it yields CASRPSGSSYEQYF.